These 29 T cell receptor beta chains were sequenced from one sample in a study of beta chain features in type 1 diabetes. Sequencing targeted expressed TCRB transcripts, as all isolated RNA had been reverse transcribed. Profiled with immunoSEQ multiplex PCR; TCRdb holds only in-frame clones, not every one. Among about 330,000 clones listed, 8% to 13% were seen once. The sample was naive CD4+ T cells from blood. The receptors were sampled from a woman between 25 and 40 years old in good health.

This rearrangement joins TRBV7-3 to TRBJ2-1; a possible D gene is TRBD2 (6 bases). The CDR3 consists of 13 residues. V was trimmed by 8 bases and J by 3 bases, leaving 11 bases between them. Germline-derived CDR1 and CDR2 are SGHTA and FQGTGA. Here the CDR3 reads CASARGDYNEQFF. DNA for the CDR3: TGTGCCAGCGCCCGCGGGGACTACAATGAGCAGTTCTTC.

Only a few counts were recorded for this clone. The V call is TRBV5-1, the J call TRBJ1-1, with TRBD1 as a possible D gene (5 bases). V lost 4 bases and J lost 0, with 13 bases in between. The CDR3 spans 15 residues. Germline CDR1 SGHRS, CDR2 YFSETQ. The CDR3 loop reads CASSPGVQLNTEAFF. In DNA, the CDR3 is TGCGCCAGCAGCCCGGGGGTACAGTTGAACACTGAAGCTTTCTTT.

There are a few counts of this clone. The gene calls are TRBV11-3 and TRBJ2-5; 8 bases are shared with TRBD2. The CDR3 covers 14 residues. V trimming: 6 bases; J trimming: 1 base; junction bases outside the gene matches: 4. Germline loops: CDR1 SGHNT, CDR2 YENEEA. The CDR3 is CASSLAGLQETQYF. CDR3 nucleotides: TGTGCCAGCAGTCTAGCGGGCCTCCAAGAGACCCAGTACTTC. Full variable domain (remainder filled in from reference TRBV11-3 and TRBJ2-5): EAGVVQSPRYKIIEKKQPVAFWCNPISGHNTLYWYLQNLGQGPELLIRYENEEAVDDSQLPKDRFSAERLKGVDSTLKIQPAELGDSAVYLCASSLAGLQETQYFGPGTRLLVL.

V and J are TRBV27 and TRBJ2-5, with TRBD1 as a possible D gene (6 bases). The CDR3 sequence is 12 residues long. V was shortened by 3 bases and J by 9 bases, with 11 bases between the two germline ends. Germline CDR1 reads MNHEY; CDR2 reads SMNVEV (reference sequence). The CDR3 bases are TGTGCCAGCAGTTTCAGCAGGGGACCCCAGTACTTC. Its translation: CASSFSRGPQYF.

The chain links TRBV7-2 to TRBJ2-6, with TRBD1 matching 7 bases. CDR3 length equals 15 residues. The germline CDR1 and CDR2 sequences are SGHTA and FQGNSA. Germline trimming cut 5 bases from V and 5 bases from J; bases unmatched to any gene: 6. In DNA form, the CDR3 reads TGTGCCAGCAGCCGTCGACAGGGAAGGGCCAACGTCCTGACTTTC. The encoded protein is CASSRRQGRANVLTF.

J is TRBJ2-7 and V is TRBV18; 7 nucleotides match TRBD1. This CDR3 contains 13 residues. V shed 6 bases and J 2 bases; nucleotides not matched to a gene: 4. Germline V lookup: CDR1 KGHSH, CDR2 LQKENI. The CDR3 nucleotides are TGTGCCAGCTCCGAGGGACAGCCCTACGAGCAGTACTTC. This gives the protein CASSEGQPYEQYF.

There are a few counts of this clone. The rearrangement joins TRBV18 to TRBJ1-5, with D maybe TRBD1 (6 bases). This CDR3 is built from 15 residues. The germline V and J ends were trimmed by 3 bases and 2 bases, with 11 bases remaining between them. The germline gives CDR1 KGHSH, CDR2 LQKENI. CDR3 region: CASSPQQGGNQPQHF. For the CDR3, the DNA is TGTGCCAGCTCACCGCAACAGGGTGGCAATCAGCCCCAGCATTTT.

This chain links TRBV6-5 with TRBJ2-4; 7 nucleotides align to TRBD1. CDR1 is MNHEY and CDR2 is SVGAGI in the germline V gene. Unmatched junction bases numbered 3, after V lost 2 bases and J lost 2 bases. The length of the CDR3 is 15 residues. The CDR3 coding sequence is TGTGCCAGCAGTTACACGACAGGGACCAAAAACATTCAGTACTTC. Translated, it gives CASSYTTGTKNIQYF.

This clone was detected only a few times. V usage is TRBV28 and J usage is TRBJ2-6, with 14 bases fitting TRBD2. The ends lost 6 bases at V and 0 bases at J; junction bases unmatched: 1. Germline assignment: CDR1 MDHEN and CDR2 SYDVKM. This CDR3 comprises 17 residues. The DNA of the CDR3 is TGTGCCAGCAGGGGGACTAGCGGGAGCTCTGGGGCCAACGTCCTGACTTTC. Its protein product is CASRGTSGSSGANVLTF.

This clone was observed a handful of times. V gene TRBV18 combines with J gene TRBJ1-2; unclear D gene. Germline-derived CDR1 and CDR2 are KGHSH and LQKENI. Trimming cost V 1 base and J 5 bases, with 14 bases left between them. The CDR3 is 15 amino acids. CDR3 sequence reads: CASSPQSDPRYGYTF. The CDR3 nucleotides are TGTGCCAGCTCACCACAAAGCGACCCTAGGTATGGCTACACCTTC.

V gene TRBV28 combines with J gene TRBJ2-7; the match to TRBD1 covers 10 bases. The CDR3 covers 13 residues. With V trimmed by 6 bases and J by 9 bases, 8 bases remained unmatched. CDR1 is MDHEN and CDR2 is SYDVKM in the germline V gene. CDR3: CASSAGTGVMQYF. The CDR3 bases are TGTGCCAGCAGCGCCGGGACAGGGGTGATGCAGTACTTC. The whole variable domain, remainder taken from reference TRBV28 and TRBJ2-7, is DVKVTQSSRYLVKRTGEKVFLECVQDMDHENMFWYRQDPGLGLRLIYFSYDVKMKEKGDIPEGYSVSREKKERFSLILESASTNQTSMYLCASSAGTGVMQYFGPGTRLTVT.

In its sample, this clone was seen a few times. The rearrangement links TRBV7-9 to TRBJ2-3, with a possible D match to TRBD2 (6 bases). The CDR3 covers 10 residues. Germline lookup yields CDR1 SEHNR and CDR2 FQNEAQ (reference sequence). CDR3 sequence: CAGGMGTQYF. The CDR3 DNA follows: TGTGCTGGGGGGATGGGTACGCAGTATTTT.

This chain joins TRBV30 and TRBJ2-1, with 7 bases lining up with TRBD2. CDR1 and CDR2 from the germline V gene are GTSNPN and SVGIG (reference sequence). This CDR3 has 17 residues. V lost 5 bases to trimming and J lost 0 bases; unmatched junction nucleotides: 13. This chain's CDR3 is CAWSGTLREDSYNEQFF. The CDR3 coding sequence is TGTGCCTGGTCAGGGACCCTCCGGGAGGACTCCTACAATGAGCAGTTCTTC.

This chain connects TRBV5-1 to TRBJ2-1; D is possibly TRBD2 (6 bases). Germline lookup yields CDR1 SGHRS and CDR2 YFSETQ. The CDR3 runs 15 residues. Deletions cut 4 bases from V and 6 bases from J, with 17 bases between. CDR3 loop: CASSLLGGDGNEQFF. The CDR3 DNA sequence: TGCGCCAGCAGCCTCCTCGGCGGGGATGGCAATGAGCAGTTCTTC.

This clone was seen only a few times. The chain recombines TRBV5-1 with TRBJ2-3, with 10 bases fitting TRBD2. Trimming cost V 2 bases and J 3 bases; bases outside gene matches: 3. This CDR3 region has 15 residues. Germline assignment: CDR1 SGHRS and CDR2 YFSETQ. CDR3 DNA: TGCGCCAGCAGCTTTGCTAGCGGGAGTACAGATACGCAGTATTTT. It encodes CASSFASGSTDTQYF. The full variable domain, completed using reference TRBV5-1 and TRBJ2-3, is KAGVTQTPRYLIKTRGQQVTLSCSPISGHRSVSWYQQTPGQGLQFLFEYFSETQRNKGNFPGRFSGRQFSNSRSEMNVSTLELGDSALYLCASSFASGSTDTQYFGPGTRLTVL.

This sequence joins TRBV30 and TRBJ2-2; 11 bases line up with TRBD2. CDR1 and CDR2 (germline): GTSNPN, SVGIG (reference sequence). This CDR3 is 14 amino acids long. The trim removed 3 bases at V and 4 bases at J, leaving 1 base unmatched. CDR3 DNA sequence: TGTGCCTGGAGGACTAGCGGGACCACCGGGGAGCTGTTTTTT. Translated: CAWRTSGTTGELFF.

In this sample, this clone turned up a few times. The chain uses TRBV7-9 and TRBJ2-7; the match to TRBD2 covers 12 bases. The CDR3 loop spans 16 amino acids. The V gene end was trimmed by 5 bases and the J gene end by 5 bases; junction bases not matched to a gene: 10. In germline, CDR1 is SEHNR, CDR2 FQNEAQ (reference sequence). CDR3 DNA sequence: TGTGCCAGCAGCACACGGAGACTAGCGGGAGCCGACGAGCAGTACTTC. It is translated as CASSTRRLAGADEQYF.

The V and J genes are TRBV4-1 and TRBJ2-7; 8 bases align to TRBD2. The junction had 6 bases not matched to a gene; V was cut back by 4 bases and J by 1 base. This CDR3 spans 15 amino acids. Germline V gives CDR1 MGHRA, CDR2 YSYEKL. The CDR3 region has the DNA TGCGCCAGCAGCCGCGGGGGCGGGAGGTCCTACGAGCAGTACTTC. It specifies CASSRGGGRSYEQYF.

This clone was seen a few times. J is TRBJ2-5 and V is TRBV9; TRBD2 agrees at 15 bases. CDR1 and CDR2 from the germline V gene are SGDLS and YYNGEE. V gave up 4 bases and J gave up 3 bases; unmatched junction bases: 10. The CDR3 sequence is 18 residues long. The CDR3 spells CASSMGLAGGKRKETQYF. The CDR3 nucleotides are TGTGCCAGCAGCATGGGACTAGCGGGAGGCAAACGCAAAGAGACCCAGTACTTC. Together with reference TRBV9 and TRBJ2-5, the CDR3 gives the full variable domain: DSGVTQTPKHLITATGQRVTLRCSPRSGDLSVYWYQQSLDQGLQFLIQYYNGEERAKGNILERFSAQQFPDLHSELNLSSLELGDSALYFCASSMGLAGGKRKETQYFGPGTRLLVL.

This clone was counted a few times. The chain has TRBV7-9 and TRBJ2-5, with 8 nucleotides matching TRBD2. The CDR3 consists of 17 residues. Germline loops: CDR1 SEHNR, CDR2 FQNEAQ (reference sequence). V lost 5 bases, J lost 7 bases, and 18 bases stayed unmatched. The CDR3 DNA sequence: TGTGCCAGCAGCCCCTGGGGAACTAGCGGCCATCTTTGGACCCAGTACTTC. The encoded protein is CASSPWGTSGHLWTQYF.

The gene calls are TRBV30 and TRBJ2-5; D is uncertain. With the DNA end fitting TRBJ2-7 better, the J assignment may be wrong. Looked up from germline, CDR1 is GTSNPN and CDR2 is SVGIG (reference sequence). The CDR3 is 9 amino acids. CDR3 DNA: TGTGCCAGTACCTACGAGCAGTACTTC. As protein: CASTYEQYF.

This clone was counted between two and nine times. CDR3 nucleotides: TGTGCCAGCAAGTTAGCGGGAGGCTACGAGCAGTACTTC. Its translation is CASKLAGGYEQYF. The gene calls are TRBV7-6 and TRBJ2-7, with 10 positions matching TRBD2. CDR3 length: 13 residues. V lost 7 bases, J lost 3 bases, and 3 bases stayed unmatched. The germline gives CDR1 SGHVS, CDR2 FNYEAQ. Together with reference TRBV7-6 and TRBJ2-7, the CDR3 gives the full variable domain: GAGVSQSPRYKVTKRGQDVALRCDPISGHVSLYWYRQALGQGPEFLTYFNYEAQQDKSGLPNDRFSAERPEGSISTLTIQRTEQRDSAMYRCASKLAGGYEQYFGPGTRLTVT.

This clone has a handful of counts. The chain links TRBV13 to TRBJ2-7; 7 bases map to TRBD2. This CDR3 has 13 residues. Germline V lookup: CDR1 PRHDT, CDR2 FYEKMQ (reference sequence). V gave up 5 bases and J gave up 5 bases; unmatched junction bases: 6. DNA of the CDR3: TGTGCCAGCAGCCGGACTAGTCAGGACGAGCAGTACTTC. It encodes CASSRTSQDEQYF.

In its sample, this clone was seen a few times. The chain recombines TRBV29-1 with TRBJ2-2; D remains ambiguous. This CDR3 comprises 12 residues. Germline V gene data show CDR1 as SQVTM and CDR2 as ANQGSEA. Trimming stripped 4 bases from V and 3 bases from J, with 6 bases between. The CDR3 DNA is TGCAGCGTTGTTCAGTACACCGGGGAGCTGTTTTTT. This translates into CSVVQYTGELFF.

This clone was seen more than once but under ten times. CDR3 coding DNA: TGTGCCAGCAGCCGAACTAGCGTCTCGAGCTACGAGCAGTACTTC. This codes for CASSRTSVSSYEQYF. The rearrangement joins TRBV7-2 to TRBJ2-7, with 7 bases identical to TRBD2. Losses at the gene ends were 5 bases for V and 3 bases for J; bases not matched to a gene: 10. CDR3 length equals 15 residues. From germline, CDR1 is SGHTA and CDR2 FQGNSA. The full variable domain, in which reference TRBV7-2 and TRBJ2-7 provide the parts outside the CDR3, is GAGVSQSPSNKVTEKGKDVELRCDPISGHTALYWYRQSLGQGLEFLIYFQGNSAPDKSGLPSDRFSAERTGGSVSTLTIQRTQQEDSAVYLCASSRTSVSSYEQYFGPGTRLTVT.

This clone was recorded a few times. This rearrangement joins TRBV12-5 to TRBJ1-1; D is uncertain. Germline CDR1 reads LGHNT; CDR2 reads FRNRAP. Trimming stripped 3 bases from V and 4 bases from J, with 6 bases between. The CDR3 length is 12 residues. CDR3 region: CASGFSSTEAFF. The CDR3 DNA reads TGTGCTAGTGGTTTTTCGTCCACTGAAGCTTTCTTT.

The V gene is TRBV10-3, the J gene TRBJ2-7, with 11 nucleotides matching TRBD2. The junction had 5 bases not matched to a gene; V was cut back by 5 bases and J by 2 bases. The CDR3 has 15 amino acids. Germline V gene sequence: CDR1 ENHRY, CDR2 SYGVKD. This CDR3 is CAISPLTSGAYEQYF. For the CDR3, the DNA is TGTGCCATCAGTCCATTGACTAGCGGGGCCTACGAGCAGTACTTC.

The V and J genes are TRBV7-6 and TRBJ2-7, with TRBD2 identical over 8 bases. The CDR3 has 16 residues. CDR1 and CDR2 from the germline V gene are SGHVS and FNYEAQ. V shed 5 bases, J shed 1 base, and the junction held 10 bases outside the gene matches. The CDR3 sequence is CASSPQAGALSYEQYF. Written as DNA, the CDR3 is TGTGCCAGCAGCCCCCAAGCGGGAGCGCTATCCTACGAGCAGTACTTC.

The chain joins TRBV2 to TRBJ2-7; TRBD2 aligns across 12 bases. The V segment lost 1 base and the J segment 6 bases; nucleotides outside the gene matches: 4. The CDR3 is 15 amino acids. Germline CDR1 is SNHLY and CDR2 is FYNNEI. CDR3 protein: CASSEGTSGITEQYF. The DNA of the CDR3 is TGTGCCAGCAGTGAAGGGACTAGCGGGATAACCGAGCAGTACTTC.